This T cell receptor beta chain was captured by sequencing in a study of blood T cells in healthy people across ages. Study results and limitations: Calculation of diversity from one million T cells yielded estimates considered to be underestimates.

Comments on this clonotype: The antigen is unknown.

A second roughly 7 to 12 cycle PCR used barcoded and J-beta primers. Every cDNA molecule carried a tag from a template-switch adaptor bearing 12 random nucleotides. TCRdb re-analysed the 5' RACE reads in MiXCR, keeping a single row per CDR3 protein. This table holds 1.6 million or so distinct CDR3 sequences, roughly a third found once. A minimum of 5.5 micrograms of total RNA was extracted per sample. J lost 5 bases, V lost 0 bases, and 4 bases had no gene match. The CDR3 totals 16 residues. Per germline, CDR1 SGHRS and CDR2 YFSETQ. Sequenced: blood. The chain couples TRBV5-1 to TRBJ2-1; 11 positions agree with TRBD2. This clonotype was sampled from a woman in her 30s in good health. In DNA form, the CDR3 reads TGCGCCAGCAGCTTGGAACTAGCGGGAGTTAACAATGAGCAGTTCTTC. Translated: CASSLELAGVNNEQFF.